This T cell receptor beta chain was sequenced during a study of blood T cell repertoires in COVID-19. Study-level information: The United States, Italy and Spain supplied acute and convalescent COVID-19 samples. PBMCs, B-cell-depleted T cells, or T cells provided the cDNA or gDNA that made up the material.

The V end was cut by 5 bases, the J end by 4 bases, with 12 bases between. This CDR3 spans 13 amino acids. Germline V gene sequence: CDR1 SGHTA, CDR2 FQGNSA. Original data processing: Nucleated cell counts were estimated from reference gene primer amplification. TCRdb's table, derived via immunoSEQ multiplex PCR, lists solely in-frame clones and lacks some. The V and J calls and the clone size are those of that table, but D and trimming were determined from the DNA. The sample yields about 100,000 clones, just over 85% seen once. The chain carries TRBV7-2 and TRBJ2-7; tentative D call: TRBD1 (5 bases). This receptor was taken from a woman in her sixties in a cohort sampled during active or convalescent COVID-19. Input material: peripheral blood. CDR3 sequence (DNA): TGTGCCAGCAGCCCAAAGGGGTGGTACGAGCAGTACTTC. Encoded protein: CASSPKGWYEQYF.